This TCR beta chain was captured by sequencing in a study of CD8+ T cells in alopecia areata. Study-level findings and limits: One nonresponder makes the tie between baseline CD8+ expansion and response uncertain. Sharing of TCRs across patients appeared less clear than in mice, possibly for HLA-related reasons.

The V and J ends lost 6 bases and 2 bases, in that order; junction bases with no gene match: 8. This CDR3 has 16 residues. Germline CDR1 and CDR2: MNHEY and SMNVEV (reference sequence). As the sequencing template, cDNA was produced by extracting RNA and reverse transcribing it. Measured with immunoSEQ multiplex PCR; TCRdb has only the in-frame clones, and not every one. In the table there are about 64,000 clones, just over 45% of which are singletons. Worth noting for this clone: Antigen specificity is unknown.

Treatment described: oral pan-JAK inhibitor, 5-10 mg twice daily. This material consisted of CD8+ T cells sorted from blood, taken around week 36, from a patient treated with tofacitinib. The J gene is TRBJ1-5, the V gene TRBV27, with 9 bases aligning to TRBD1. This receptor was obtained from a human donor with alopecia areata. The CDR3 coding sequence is TGTGCCAGCAGACCTACACAGGGGGCAGGCAATCAGCCCCAGCATTTT. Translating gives CASRPTQGAGNQPQHF.